What follows is one TCR beta chain and its context. This sample stems from a study of blood T cell repertoires in COVID-19. For the study at large: Samples representing acute and convalescent COVID-19 were sourced from the United States, Italy and Spain. Sample material is recorded as cDNA or gDNA derived from T cells, B-cell-depleted T cells, or PBMCs.

Some clones are missing from TCRdb's copy, which holds only in-frame ones; the method was immunoSEQ multiplex PCR. The sample includes 150,000 to 200,000 clones, 76% of them seen just once. Per the germline V gene, CDR1 is MNHEY and CDR2 is SVGAGI. Trimming cost V 6 bases and J 5 bases; bases outside gene matches: 4. The CDR3 runs 13 residues. This chain joins TRBV6-5 and TRBJ2-1; the match to TRBD1 covers 7 bases. Sequences were obtained from peripheral blood. The clonotype comes from a woman in her forties or fifties with active or convalescent COVID-19. CDR3 region: CASRRDRNNEQFF. Written as DNA, the CDR3 is TGTGCCAGCAGGAGGGACAGAAACAATGAGCAGTTCTTC.